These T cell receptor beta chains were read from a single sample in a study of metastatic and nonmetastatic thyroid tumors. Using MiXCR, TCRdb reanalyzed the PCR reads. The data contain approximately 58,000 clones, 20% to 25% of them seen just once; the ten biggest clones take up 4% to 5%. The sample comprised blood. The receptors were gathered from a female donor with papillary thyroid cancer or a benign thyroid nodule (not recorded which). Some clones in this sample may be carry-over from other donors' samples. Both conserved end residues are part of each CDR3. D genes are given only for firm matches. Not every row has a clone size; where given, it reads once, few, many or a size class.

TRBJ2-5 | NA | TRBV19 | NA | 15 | CASSIGQGCQETQYF | TGTGCCAGTAGTATTGGGCAGGGATGTCAAGAGACTCAGTACTTC
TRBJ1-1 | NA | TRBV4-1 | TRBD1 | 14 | CASRLTGVNTEAFF | TGCGCCAGTAGACTGACAGGGGTGAACACTGAAGCTTTCTTT
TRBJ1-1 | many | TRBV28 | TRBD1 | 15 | CASSLFERGPPEAFF | TGTGCCAGCAGTTTGTTCGAGAGGGGGCCCCCTGAAGCTTTCTTT
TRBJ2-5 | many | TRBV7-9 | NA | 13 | CASSSGRGETQYF | TGTGCCAGCAGCTCAGGGCGGGGAGAGACCCAGTACTTC
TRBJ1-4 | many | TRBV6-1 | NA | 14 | CASKVSGGEEKLFF | TGTGCCAGCAAAGTGTCCGGTGGGGAAGAAAAACTGTTTTTT
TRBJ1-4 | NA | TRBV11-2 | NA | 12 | CTSSQHIEKLFF | TGTACCAGCAGCCAACATATTGAAAAACTGTTTTTT
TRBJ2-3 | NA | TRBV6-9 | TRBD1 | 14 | CASSYDRGTETQYF | TGTGCGAGCAGTTATGACAGGGGCACAGAAACGCAGTATTTT
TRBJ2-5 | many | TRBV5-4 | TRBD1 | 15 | CASSLGTASSETQYF | TGTGCCAGCAGCCTCGGGACAGCCTCATCGGAGACCCAGTACTTC
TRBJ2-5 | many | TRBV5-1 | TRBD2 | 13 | CASSASGQETQYF | TGCGCCAGCAGCGCTAGCGGCCAAGAGACCCAGTACTTC
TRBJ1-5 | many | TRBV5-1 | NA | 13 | CASRDNDNQPQHF | TGCGCCAGCCGGGACAACGATAATCAGCCCCAGCATTTT
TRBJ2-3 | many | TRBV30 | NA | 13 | CAWSGGWTDTQYF | TGTGCCTGGAGTGGGGGCTGGACAGATACGCAGTATTTT
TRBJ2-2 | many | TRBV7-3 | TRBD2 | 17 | CASSLTPRLAGGGELFF | TGTGCCAGCAGCCTGACCCCTCGACTAGCGGGAGGGGGGGAGCTGTTTTTT
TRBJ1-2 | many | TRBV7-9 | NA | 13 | CASSLSPGYGYTF | TGTGCCAGCAGCTTATCGCCGGGGTATGGCTACACCTTC
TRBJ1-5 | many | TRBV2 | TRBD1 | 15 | CASRKGQGVNQPQHF | TGTGCCAGCAGGAAGGGACAGGGGGTCAATCAGCCCCAGCATTTT
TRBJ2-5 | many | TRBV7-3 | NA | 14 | CASSLARDQETQYF | TGTGCCAGCAGCTTAGCCAGGGACCAAGAGACCCAGTACTTC
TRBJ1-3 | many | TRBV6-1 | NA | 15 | CASSLLTGSGNTIYF | TGTGCCAGCAGTTTATTGACCGGCTCTGGAAACACCATATATTTT
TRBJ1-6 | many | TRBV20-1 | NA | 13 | CSASVQRNSPLHF | TGCAGTGCTAGTGTGCAGCGAAATTCACCCCTCCACTTT
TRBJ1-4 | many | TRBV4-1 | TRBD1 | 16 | CASSQDPDRGGEKLFF | TGCGCCAGCAGCCAAGACCCGGACAGGGGAGGTGAAAAACTGTTTTTT
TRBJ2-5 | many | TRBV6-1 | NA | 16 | CASATPHQGGRGDQYF | TGTGCCAGCGCCACACCCCATCAGGGGGGTAGGGGGGACCAGTACTTC
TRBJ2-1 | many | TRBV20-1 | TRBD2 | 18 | CSARVWTSGGPSYNEQFF | TGCAGTGCTAGAGTCTGGACTAGCGGGGGACCCTCCTACAATGAGCAGTTCTTC
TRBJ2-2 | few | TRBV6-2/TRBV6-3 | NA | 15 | CAINLDSVDTWELFF | TGTGCCATCAACCTGGACAGCGTGGACACCTGGGAGCTGTTTTTT
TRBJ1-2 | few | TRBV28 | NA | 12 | CASSFGGDGYTF | TGTGCCAGCAGTTTCGGGGGGGATGGCTACACCTTC
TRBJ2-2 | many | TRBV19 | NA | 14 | CASRRDKNTGELFF | TGTGCCAGTAGGAGGGACAAGAACACCGGGGAGCTGTTTTTT
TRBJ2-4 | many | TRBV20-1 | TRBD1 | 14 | CSAREIGQGNIQYF | TGCAGTGCTAGAGAGATAGGACAGGGAAACATTCAGTACTTC
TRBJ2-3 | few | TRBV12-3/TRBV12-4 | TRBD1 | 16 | CANRPRTGKKTDTQYF | TGTGCCAACAGACCCCGGACAGGGAAGAAGACGGATACGCAGTATTTT
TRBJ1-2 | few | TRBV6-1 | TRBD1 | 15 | CASSEALRGRYGYTF | TGTGCCAGCAGTGAAGCGCTCAGGGGGCGTTATGGCTACACCTTC